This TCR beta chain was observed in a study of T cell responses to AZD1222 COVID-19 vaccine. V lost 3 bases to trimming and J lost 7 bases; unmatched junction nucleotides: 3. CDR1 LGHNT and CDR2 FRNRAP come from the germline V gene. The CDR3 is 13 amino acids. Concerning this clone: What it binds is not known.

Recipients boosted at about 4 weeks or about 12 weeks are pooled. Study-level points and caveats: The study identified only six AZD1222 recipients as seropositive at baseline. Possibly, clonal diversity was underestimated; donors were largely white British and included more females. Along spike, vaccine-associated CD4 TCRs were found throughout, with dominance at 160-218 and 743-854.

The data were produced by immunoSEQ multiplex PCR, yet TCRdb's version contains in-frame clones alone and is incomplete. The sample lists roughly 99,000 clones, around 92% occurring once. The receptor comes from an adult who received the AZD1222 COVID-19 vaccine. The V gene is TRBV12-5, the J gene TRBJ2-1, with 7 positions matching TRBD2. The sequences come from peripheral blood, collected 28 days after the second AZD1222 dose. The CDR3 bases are TGTGCTAGTGGTTTATACGGGGGGAATGAGCAGTTCTTC. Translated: CASGLYGGNEQFF.